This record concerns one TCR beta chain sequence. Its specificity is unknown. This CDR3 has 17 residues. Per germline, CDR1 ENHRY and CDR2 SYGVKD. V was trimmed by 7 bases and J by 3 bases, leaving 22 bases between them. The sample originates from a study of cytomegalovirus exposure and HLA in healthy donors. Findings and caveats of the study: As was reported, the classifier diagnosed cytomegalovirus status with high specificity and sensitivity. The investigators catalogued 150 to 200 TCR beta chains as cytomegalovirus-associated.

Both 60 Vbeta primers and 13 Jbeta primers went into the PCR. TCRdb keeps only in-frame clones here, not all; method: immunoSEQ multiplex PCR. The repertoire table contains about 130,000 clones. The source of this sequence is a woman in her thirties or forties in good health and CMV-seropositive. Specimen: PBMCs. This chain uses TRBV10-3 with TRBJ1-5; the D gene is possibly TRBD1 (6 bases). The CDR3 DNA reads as TGTGCCATCAAATTTCCCGCGGGGGCGCGAGTCAATCAGCCCCAGCATTTT. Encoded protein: CAIKFPAGARVNQPQHF.